One and the same sample provided the 18 T cell receptor beta chains below, sequenced in a study of cytomegalovirus exposure and HLA in healthy donors. PCR amplification relied on 60 Vbeta primers (plus 13 Jbeta primers). Only in-frame clones appear in the TCRdb table, and some are missing; sequencing was by immunoSEQ multiplex PCR. The sample carries some 200,000 clones, 60% to 85% recorded once. The sequencing input was PBMCs. All receptors come from a man aged 35 to 55 in good health and CMV-seronegative.

The genes are TRBV4-1 and TRBJ2-5; possible D gene TRBD2, 6 bases. CDR3 length: 17 amino acids. Trimming shortened V by 0 bases and J by 0 bases, and 14 bases separated the two germline ends. Germline CDR1 MGHRA, CDR2 YSYEKL. The CDR3 region has the DNA TGCGCCAGCAGCCAAGACGACGGAGGGCCGTACCAAGAGACCCAGTACTTC. Protein: CASSQDDGGPYQETQYF.

The chain joins TRBV11-2 to TRBJ2-3, with 9 nucleotides matching TRBD2. From germline, CDR1 is SGHAT and CDR2 FQNNGV. CDR3 size: 18 residues. V was clipped by 1 base and J by 2 bases; unmatched bases: 10. DNA of the CDR3: TGTGCCAGCAGCTTAGGTGGGCTAGCGGGGTATTACACAGATACGCAGTATTTT. Its protein is CASSLGGLAGYYTDTQYF. Full variable domain (rest looked up from reference TRBV11-2 and TRBJ2-3): EAGVAQSPRYKIIEKRQSVAFWCNPISGHATLYWYQQILGQGPKLLIQFQNNGVVDDSQLPKDRFSAERLKGVDSTLKIQPAKLEDSAVYLCASSLGGLAGYYTDTQYFGPGTRLTVL.

This clone was detected once. The rearrangement uses TRBV6-6 and TRBJ1-5, with 9 bases matching TRBD1. CDR3 size: 15 residues. Unmatched junction bases numbered 8, after V lost 5 bases and J lost 6 bases. In germline, CDR1 is MNHNY, CDR2 SVGAGI (reference sequence). The CDR3 spells CASSQQGALGQPQHF. CDR3 nucleotide sequence: TGTGCCAGCAGTCAACAGGGGGCGTTGGGTCAGCCCCAGCATTTT.

The chain couples TRBV30 to TRBJ2-1, with TRBD2 matching 12 bases. This CDR3 spans 17 amino acids. Germline trimming cut 3 bases from V and 6 bases from J; bases unmatched to any gene: 12. The germline CDR1 and CDR2 sequences are GTSNPN and SVGIG (reference sequence). In DNA, the CDR3 is TGTGCCTGGAGCCCCCCGCTAGCGGGAGGGCCCGGCAATGAGCAGTTCTTC. Residues: CAWSPPLAGGPGNEQFF.

This clone occurred a few times. The V call is TRBV7-9, the J call TRBJ1-1; no clear D gene. CDR1 and CDR2 from the germline V gene are SEHNR and FQNEAQ (reference sequence). The V end was cut by 5 bases, the J end by 1 base, with 14 bases between. CDR3 size: 15 residues. CDR3 DNA sequence: TGTGCCAGCAGCGGCCGTGCGGGGTGGAACACTGAAGCTTTCTTT. It translates to CASSGRAGWNTEAFF.

The chain carries TRBV12-5 and TRBJ1-2, with 7 bases fitting TRBD1. The CDR3 has 15 amino acids. The V gene end was trimmed by 5 bases and the J gene end by 2 bases; junction bases not matched to a gene: 8. Germline-derived CDR1 and CDR2 are LGHNT and FRNRAP. CDR3 DNA: TGTGCTAGTGGTCACCCCGAGACAGGGAACTATGGCTACACCTTC. Protein sequence: CASGHPETGNYGYTF.

The rearrangement joins TRBV5-1 to TRBJ1-1, with 8 positions matching TRBD1. This CDR3 is 15 amino acids long. The germline V gene has CDR1 SGHRS and CDR2 YFSETQ. V shed 3 bases and J 5 bases; nucleotides not matched to a gene: 9. In DNA, the CDR3 is TGCGCCAGCAGCTACAGACAGGGGAGAGAAACTGAAGCTTTCTTT. It encodes CASSYRQGRETEAFF.

The chain is built from TRBV7-9 and TRBJ1-5; perhaps TRBD1 as D (5 bases). Trimming cost V 1 base and J 11 bases, with 12 bases left between them. Germline V gene sequence: CDR1 SEHNR, CDR2 FQNEAQ (reference sequence). This CDR3 has 13 amino acids. The CDR3 is CASSLGGEGAQHF. CDR3 nucleotide sequence: TGTGCCAGCAGCTTAGGCGGGGAAGGGGCCCAGCATTTT.

The CDR3 DNA is TGTGCCAGCAGCGCCCAAGGCCCGGGAGCTTTCTTT. Its translation is CASSAQGPGAFF. The J gene is TRBJ1-1, the V gene TRBV7-2; D ambiguous. V was clipped by 5 bases and J by 10 bases, with 14 bases between them. The germline V gene has CDR1 SGHTA and CDR2 FQGNSA. This CDR3 spans 12 amino acids.

V and J are TRBV28 and TRBJ2-1; 10 bases are shared with TRBD2. J was trimmed by 3 bases and V by 6 bases; bases with no gene match: 8. Germline assignment: CDR1 MDHEN and CDR2 SYDVKM. The CDR3 extends over 16 amino acids. For the CDR3, the DNA is TGTGCCAGCAGCTCTTTAGCGGGAGGCCTCTACAATGAGCAGTTCTTC. Residues: CASSSLAGGLYNEQFF.

The chain employs TRBV4-2 and TRBJ1-1, with D perhaps matching TRBD1 (5 bases). CDR3 length: 13 residues. Germline loops: CDR1 LGHNA, CDR2 YNFKEQ. The V gene lost 6 bases and the J gene lost 6 bases, with 14 bases spanning the gap. The CDR3 DNA reads TGTGCCAGCAGAAGGGGCCTCTTGGCTGAAGCTTTCTTT. It codes for CASRRGLLAEAFF.

This clone was picked up a small number of times. The rearrangement links TRBV14 to TRBJ1-2, with D hard to call. The CDR3 sequence is 16 residues long. Germline loops: CDR1 SGHDN, CDR2 FVKESK. The germline V and J ends were trimmed by 4 bases and 7 bases, with 22 bases remaining between them. The CDR3: CASSLKAGSSRGGYTF. The DNA of the CDR3 is TGTGCCAGCAGCCTAAAGGCGGGGTCCTCTAGAGGTGGCTACACCTTC. The whole variable domain, filled in from reference TRBV14 and TRBJ1-2, reads EAGVTQFPSHSVIEKGQTVTLRCDPISGHDNLYWYRRVMGKEIKFLLHFVKESKQDESGMPNNRFLAERTGGTYSTLKVQPAELEDSGVYFCASSLKAGSSRGGYTFGSGTRLTVV.

This clone was recorded once. The chain links TRBV7-3 to TRBJ2-1, with D perhaps TRBD2 (7 bases). Trimming removed 5 bases at V and 3 bases at J, with 20 bases between. The CDR3 contains 17 residues. Germline-derived CDR1 and CDR2 are SGHTA and FQGTGA. CDR3 residues: CASSPTGGGSGYNEQFF. CDR3 DNA sequence: TGTGCCAGCAGCCCGACGGGGGGCGGTTCGGGCTACAATGAGCAGTTCTTC.

The chain carries TRBV30 and TRBJ2-2; TRBD1 is a possible D gene (6 bases). The CDR3 is made up of 13 amino acids. Trimming pared 5 bases from V and 1 base from J, leaving 8 bases between. From germline, CDR1 is GTSNPN and CDR2 SVGIG (reference sequence). The CDR3 DNA reads TGTGCCTGGGGACAGTGGAACACCGGGGAGCTGTTTTTT. It specifies CAWGQWNTGELFF.

The rearrangement uses TRBV5-1 and TRBJ2-3, with 9 positions matching TRBD2. CDR1 is SGHRS and CDR2 is YFSETQ in the germline V gene. The CDR3 has 16 amino acids. V trimming: 0 bases; J trimming: 2 bases; junction bases outside the gene matches: 4. CDR3 residues: CASSLDASGTTDTQYF. CDR3 nucleotide sequence: TGCGCCAGCAGCTTGGACGCTAGCGGGACCACAGATACGCAGTATTTT.

Points on this clone: The same CDR3 can be traced to other DNA sequences in this sample. CDR3 coding DNA: TGTGCCAGCAGCGTAGGGGGGGTGAACACTGAAGCTTTCTTT. Amino acid sequence: CASSVGGVNTEAFF. This chain joins TRBV9 and TRBJ1-1; D might be TRBD1 (5 bases). Germline values: CDR1 SGDLS, CDR2 YYNGEE. V lost 0 bases and J lost 0, with 6 bases in between. The CDR3 sequence is 14 residues long.

The chain couples TRBV4-2 to TRBJ2-2, with D perhaps TRBD2 (5 bases). V lost 3 bases and J 6 bases, leaving 11 bases between the germline ends. The germline gives CDR1 LGHNA, CDR2 YNFKEQ. The CDR3 is 14 residues long. The CDR3: CASSQTGSAGELFF. In DNA form, the CDR3 reads TGTGCCAGCAGCCAGACGGGGTCGGCCGGGGAGCTGTTTTTT.

The J gene is TRBJ1-1, the V gene TRBV6-5, with 9 nucleotides matching TRBD1. Germline CDR1 MNHEY, CDR2 SVGAGI. CDR3 length: 14 amino acids. V lost 6 bases to trimming and J lost 11 bases; unmatched junction nucleotides: 13. This CDR3 is CASSLTDRGGEAFF. The CDR3 DNA reads TGTGCCAGCAGCCTCACTGACAGGGGGGGGGAGGCTTTCTTT.